These T cell receptor beta chains were read from a single sample in a study of shared clonotypes between healthy human individuals. Assay used: immunoSEQ multiplex PCR; TCRdb lists only in-frame clones, some missing. Of around 610,000 clones detected, approximately 96% appear once; the ten largest clones hold around 0.1%. The sequenced material came from naive CD8+ T cells sorted from blood. These receptors all come from a woman aged 25-40 years in good health. Each CDR3 is given with its conserved first and last residue. A D gene is named only where the DNA matches it firmly. The listing skips clone size in some rows; elsewhere it reads once, few, many or a size class.

V: TRBV28; J: TRBJ2-5; size: -; D: TRBD1; DNA: TGTGCCAGCAGCCTACAGGGGGCGGGAGAGACCCAGTACTTC; CDR3: CASSLQGAGETQYF
V: TRBV13; J: TRBJ2-1; size: -; D: -; DNA: TGTGCCAGCAGCTATACAGGGTACAATGAGCAGTTCTTC; CDR3: CASSYTGYNEQFF
V: TRBV4-1; J: TRBJ2-7; size: -; D: TRBD2; DNA: TGCGCCAGCAGCCGGTGGACTAGCGACTACGAGCAGTACTTC; CDR3: CASSRWTSDYEQYF
V: TRBV29-1; J: TRBJ2-7; size: -; D: -; DNA: TGCAGCGCCCAAGGGGCAGCCTCCTACGAGCAGTACTTC; CDR3: CSAQGAASYEQYF
V: TRBV5-4; J: TRBJ2-1; size: -; D: TRBD2; DNA: TGTGCCAGCAGTTCTAGCGGGCCGGTCCTCAATGAGCAGTTCTTC; CDR3: CASSSSGPVLNEQFF
V: TRBV27; J: TRBJ1-2; size: -; D: -; DNA: TGTGCCAGCAGTTTCCAGGGCTCTAACTATGGCTACACCTTC; CDR3: CASSFQGSNYGYTF
V: TRBV4-1; J: TRBJ2-1; size: -; D: -; DNA: TGCGCCAGCAGCCAAGTTTGGAAGGCCGAACGATACAATGAGCAGTTCTTC; CDR3: CASSQVWKAERYNEQFF
V: TRBV28; J: TRBJ2-1; size: -; D: TRBD1; DNA: TGTGCCAGCAGTTTCGACAGGGAAGGGCAGTTCTTC; CDR3: CASSFDREGQFF
V: TRBV4-1; J: TRBJ2-6; size: -; D: TRBD1; DNA: TGCGCCAGCAGCCACCATACAGGGGGGCCGGAGGCCAACGTCCTGACTTTC; CDR3: CASSHHTGGPEANVLTF
V: TRBV27; J: TRBJ1-1; size: -; D: -; DNA: TGTGCCAGCAGTTTTGGGGGCTTGAACACTGAAGCTTTCTTT; CDR3: CASSFGGLNTEAFF
V: TRBV7-2; J: TRBJ2-7; size: -; D: -; DNA: TGTGCCAGCAGCCTAACACTCGGACTTTACTACGAGCAGTACTTC; CDR3: CASSLTLGLYYEQYF
V: TRBV19; J: TRBJ2-2; size: -; D: -; DNA: TGTGCCAGTAGTACCTACTCCGGGGAGCTGTTTTTT; CDR3: CASSTYSGELFF
V: TRBV9; J: TRBJ2-1; size: -; D: TRBD1; DNA: TGTGCCAGCAGCGCACGTGCGGGACAGGGATGGGGAGAGCAGTTCTTC; CDR3: CASSARAGQGWGEQFF
V: TRBV15; J: TRBJ2-1; size: -; D: -; DNA: TGTGCCACCACCAGTGGGGGATCCTACAATGAGCAGTTCTTC; CDR3: CATTSGGSYNEQFF
V: TRBV7-9; J: TRBJ2-1; size: -; D: -; DNA: TGTGCCAGCAGCCCAAACCGCGCTGAGCAGTTCTTC; CDR3: CASSPNRAEQFF
V: TRBV28; J: TRBJ1-1; size: -; D: TRBD1; DNA: TGTGCCAGCAGTCCGAGACCGACAGGGGAGGACACTGAAGCTTTCTTT; CDR3: CASSPRPTGEDTEAFF
V: TRBV6-6; J: TRBJ2-1; size: -; D: TRBD1; DNA: TGTGCCAGCAGTAGGGACAGGGGGGGGCCTTACAATGAGCAGTTCTTC; CDR3: CASSRDRGGPYNEQFF
V: TRBV7-9; J: TRBJ2-7; size: -; D: -; DNA: TGTGCCAGCAGCTTAGCGGAGAGCGGCGGCGTGGAGCAGTACTTC; CDR3: CASSLAESGGVEQYF
V: TRBV27; J: TRBJ2-1; size: -; D: TRBD2; DNA: TGTGCCAGCAGTTTAGGGTGGTCTAGCGGGAGCTCCTACAATGAGCAGTTCTTC; CDR3: CASSLGWSSGSSYNEQFF
V: TRBV6-6; J: TRBJ2-3; size: -; D: -; DNA: TGTGCCAGCACCCTGTTCGGGGAGGATACGCAGTATTTT; CDR3: CASTLFGEDTQYF
V: TRBV6-5; J: TRBJ1-5; size: -; D: TRBD1; DNA: TGTGCCAGCTCGGACAGGGCTTCGGATCAGCCCCAGCATTTT; CDR3: CASSDRASDQPQHF
V: TRBV29-1; J: TRBJ2-5; size: -; D: TRBD2; DNA: TGCAGCGTAGGCGGGACTAGCGGGAGGGAAGAGACCCAGTACTTC; CDR3: CSVGGTSGREETQYF
V: TRBV10-2; J: TRBJ2-7; size: few; D: -; DNA: TGCGCCAGCTCCTCGCCCAACGAGCAGTACTTC; CDR3: CASSSPNEQYF
V: TRBV5-6; J: TRBJ2-7; size: -; D: -; DNA: TGTGCCAGCTCTCCCAAAACGGGGCCCCTCTACGAGCAGTACTTC; CDR3: CASSPKTGPLYEQYF
V: TRBV29-1; J: TRBJ1-1; size: -; D: -; DNA: TGCAGCGTTGCTCGCACTACAAACACTGAAGCTTTCTTT; CDR3: CSVARTTNTEAFF
V: TRBV5-5; J: TRBJ2-7; size: -; D: TRBD1; DNA: TGTGCCAGCAGCTTGGCCGGGACAGGGCACAACGAGCAGTACTTC; CDR3: CASSLAGTGHNEQYF
V: TRBV19; J: TRBJ1-1; size: -; D: TRBD1; DNA: TGTGCCAGTAGTGCAAGACAGGGGTCGGTTGCTGAAGCTTTCTTT; CDR3: CASSARQGSVAEAFF
V: TRBV25-1; J: TRBJ2-2; size: -; D: TRBD2; DNA: TGTGCCAGCAGCGACGGGGGGGGCTTAACCGGGGAGCTGTTTTTT; CDR3: CASSDGGGLTGELFF